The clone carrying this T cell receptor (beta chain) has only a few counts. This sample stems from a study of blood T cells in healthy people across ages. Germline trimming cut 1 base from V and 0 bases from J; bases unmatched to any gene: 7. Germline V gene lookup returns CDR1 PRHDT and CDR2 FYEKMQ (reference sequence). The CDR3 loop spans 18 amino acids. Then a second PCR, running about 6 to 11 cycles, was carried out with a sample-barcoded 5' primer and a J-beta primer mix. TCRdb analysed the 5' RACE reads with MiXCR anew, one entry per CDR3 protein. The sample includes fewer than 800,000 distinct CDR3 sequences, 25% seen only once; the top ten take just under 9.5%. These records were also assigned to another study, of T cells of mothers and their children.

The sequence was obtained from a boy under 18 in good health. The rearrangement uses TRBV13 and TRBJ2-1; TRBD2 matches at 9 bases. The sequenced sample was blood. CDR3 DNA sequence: TGTGCCAGCAGCTTAGACGGACTAGCGAGGTTCTCCTACAATGAGCAGTTCTTC. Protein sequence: CASSLDGLARFSYNEQFF. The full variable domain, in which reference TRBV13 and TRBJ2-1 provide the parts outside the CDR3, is AAGVIQSPRHLIKEKRETATLKCYPIPRHDTVYWYQQGPGQDPQFLISFYEKMQSDKGSIPDRFSAQQFSDYHSELNMSSLELGDSALYFCASSLDGLARFSYNEQFFGPGTRLTVL.